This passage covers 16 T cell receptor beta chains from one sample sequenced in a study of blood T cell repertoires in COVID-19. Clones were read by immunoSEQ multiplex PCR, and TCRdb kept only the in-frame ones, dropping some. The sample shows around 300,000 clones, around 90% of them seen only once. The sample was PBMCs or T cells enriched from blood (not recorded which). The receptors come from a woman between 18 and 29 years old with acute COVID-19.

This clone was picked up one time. CDR3 protein: CASSLGGTGVGEQYF. CDR3 coding DNA: TGCGCCAGCAGCTTGGGGGGGACAGGAGTCGGAGAGCAGTACTTC. This chain links TRBV5-1 with TRBJ2-7; 8 nucleotides match TRBD1. Germline V lookup: CDR1 SGHRS, CDR2 YFSETQ. This CDR3 spans 15 amino acids. The ends lost 0 bases at V and 7 bases at J; junction bases unmatched: 9.

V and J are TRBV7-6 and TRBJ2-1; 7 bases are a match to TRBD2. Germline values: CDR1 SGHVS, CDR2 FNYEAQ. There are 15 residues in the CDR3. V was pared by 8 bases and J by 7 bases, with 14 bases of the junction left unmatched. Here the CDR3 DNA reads TGTGCCAGCGGACGAACTAGCGCCATAAATAATGAGCAGTTCTTC. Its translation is CASGRTSAINNEQFF.

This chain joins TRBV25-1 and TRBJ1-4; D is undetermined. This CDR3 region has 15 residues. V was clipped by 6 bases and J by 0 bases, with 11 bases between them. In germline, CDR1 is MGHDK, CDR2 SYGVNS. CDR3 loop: CASSTFLATNEKLFF. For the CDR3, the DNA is TGTGCCAGCAGCACATTCCTTGCAACTAATGAAAAACTGTTTTTT.

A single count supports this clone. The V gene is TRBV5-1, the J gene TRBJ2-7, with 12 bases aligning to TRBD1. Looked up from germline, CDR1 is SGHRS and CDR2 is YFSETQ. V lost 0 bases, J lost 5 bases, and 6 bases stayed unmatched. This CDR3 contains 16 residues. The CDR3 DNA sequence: TGCGCCAGCAGCTTGGTCCAGGGGACAGGGGGCAACGAGCAGTACTTC. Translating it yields CASSLVQGTGGNEQYF.

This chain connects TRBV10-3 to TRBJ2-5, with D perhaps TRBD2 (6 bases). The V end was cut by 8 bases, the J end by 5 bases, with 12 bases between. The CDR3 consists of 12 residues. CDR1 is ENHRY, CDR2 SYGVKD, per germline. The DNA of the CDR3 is TGTGCCATCGGACGGGAGCCCGAGACCCAGTACTTC. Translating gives CAIGREPETQYF.

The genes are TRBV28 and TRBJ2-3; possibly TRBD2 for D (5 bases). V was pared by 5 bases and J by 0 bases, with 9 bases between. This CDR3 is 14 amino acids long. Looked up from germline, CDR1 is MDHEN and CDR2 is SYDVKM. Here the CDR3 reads CASSPWESTDTQYF. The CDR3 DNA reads TGTGCCAGCAGTCCCTGGGAGAGCACAGATACGCAGTATTTT.

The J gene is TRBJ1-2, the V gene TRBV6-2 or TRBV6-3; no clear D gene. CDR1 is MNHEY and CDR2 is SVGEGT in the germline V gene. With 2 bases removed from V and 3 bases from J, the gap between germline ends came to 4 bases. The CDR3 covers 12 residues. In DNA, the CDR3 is TGTGCCAGCAGTTACCCTGACTATGGCTACACCTTC. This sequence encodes CASSYPDYGYTF.

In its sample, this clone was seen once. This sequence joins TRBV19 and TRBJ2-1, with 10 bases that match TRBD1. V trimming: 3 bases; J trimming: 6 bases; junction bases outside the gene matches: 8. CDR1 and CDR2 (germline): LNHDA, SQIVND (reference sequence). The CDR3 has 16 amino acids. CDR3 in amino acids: CASSIRAWDRGNEQFF. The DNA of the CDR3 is TGTGCCAGTAGTATTAGGGCCTGGGACAGGGGCAATGAGCAGTTCTTC.

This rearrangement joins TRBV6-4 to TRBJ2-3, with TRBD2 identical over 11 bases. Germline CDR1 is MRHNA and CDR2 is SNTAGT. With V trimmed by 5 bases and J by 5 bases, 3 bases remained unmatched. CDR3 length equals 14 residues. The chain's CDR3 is CASSLGTSGDTQYF. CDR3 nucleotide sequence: TGTGCCAGCAGTCTTGGGACTAGCGGAGATACGCAGTATTTT.

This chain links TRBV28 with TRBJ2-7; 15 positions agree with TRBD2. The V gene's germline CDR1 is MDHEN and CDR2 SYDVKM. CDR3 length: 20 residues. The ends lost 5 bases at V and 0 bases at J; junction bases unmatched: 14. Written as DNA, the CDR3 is TGTGCCAGCAGTACCGGACGGACTAGCGGGAGGGGAACGGTCTCCTACGAGCAGTACTTC. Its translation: CASSTGRTSGRGTVSYEQYF.

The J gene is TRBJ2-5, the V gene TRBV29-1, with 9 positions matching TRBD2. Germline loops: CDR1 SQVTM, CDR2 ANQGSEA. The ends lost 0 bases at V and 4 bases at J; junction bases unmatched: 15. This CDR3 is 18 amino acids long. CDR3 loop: CSVEDLPAGGGAGETQYF. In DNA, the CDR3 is TGCAGCGTTGAAGATCTTCCAGCGGGAGGAGGGGCGGGAGAGACCCAGTACTTC. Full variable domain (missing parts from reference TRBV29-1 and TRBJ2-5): SAVISQKPSRDICQRGTSLTIQCQVDSQVTMMFWYRQQPGQSLTLIATANQGSEATYESGFVIDKFPISRPNLTFSTLTVSNMSPEDSSIYLCSVEDLPAGGGAGETQYFGPGTRLLVL.

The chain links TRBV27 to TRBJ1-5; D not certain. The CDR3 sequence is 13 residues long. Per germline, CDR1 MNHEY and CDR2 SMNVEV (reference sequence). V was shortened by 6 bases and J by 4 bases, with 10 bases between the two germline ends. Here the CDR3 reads CASRSVANQPQHF. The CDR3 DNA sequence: TGTGCCAGCAGGAGCGTAGCAAATCAGCCCCAGCATTTT.

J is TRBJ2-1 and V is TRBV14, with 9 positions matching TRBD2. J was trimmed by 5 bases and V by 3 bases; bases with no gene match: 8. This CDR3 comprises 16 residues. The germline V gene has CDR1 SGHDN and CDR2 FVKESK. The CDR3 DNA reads TGTGCCAGCAGCCACCCTAGCGGGAACCCCCACAATGAGCAGTTCTTC. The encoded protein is CASSHPSGNPHNEQFF.

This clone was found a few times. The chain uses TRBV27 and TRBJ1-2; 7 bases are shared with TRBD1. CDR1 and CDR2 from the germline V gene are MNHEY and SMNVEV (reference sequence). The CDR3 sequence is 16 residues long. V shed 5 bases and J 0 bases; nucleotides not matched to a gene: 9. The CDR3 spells CASSLKGTAANYGYTF. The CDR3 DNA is TGTGCCAGCAGTCTCAAAGGGACAGCTGCTAACTATGGCTACACCTTC.

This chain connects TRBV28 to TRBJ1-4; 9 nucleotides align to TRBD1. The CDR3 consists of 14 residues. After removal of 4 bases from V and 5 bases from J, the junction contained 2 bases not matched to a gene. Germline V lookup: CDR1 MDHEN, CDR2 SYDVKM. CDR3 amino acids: CASSSTGGNEKLFF. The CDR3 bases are TGTGCCAGCAGTTCCACAGGGGGCAATGAAAAACTGTTTTTT.

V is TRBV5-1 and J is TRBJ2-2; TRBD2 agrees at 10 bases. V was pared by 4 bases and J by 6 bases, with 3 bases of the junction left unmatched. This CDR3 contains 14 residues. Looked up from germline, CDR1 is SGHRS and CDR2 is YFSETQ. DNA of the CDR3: TGCGCCAGCAGCCAGCGGGAGGGGGCCGGGGAGCTGTTTTTT. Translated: CASSQREGAGELFF.